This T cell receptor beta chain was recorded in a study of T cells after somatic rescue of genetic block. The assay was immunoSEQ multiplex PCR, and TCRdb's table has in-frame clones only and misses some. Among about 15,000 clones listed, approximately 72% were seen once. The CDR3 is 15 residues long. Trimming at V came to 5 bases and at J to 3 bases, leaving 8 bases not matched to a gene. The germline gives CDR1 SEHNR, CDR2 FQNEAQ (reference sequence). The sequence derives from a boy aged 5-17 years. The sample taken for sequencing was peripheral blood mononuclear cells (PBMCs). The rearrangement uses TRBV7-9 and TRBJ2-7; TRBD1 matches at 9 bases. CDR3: CASSPDRGSIYEQYF. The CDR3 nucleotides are TGTGCCAGCAGCCCGGACAGGGGAAGCATCTACGAGCAGTACTTC.